This passage covers 18 T cell receptor beta chains from one sample sequenced in a study of shared clonotypes between healthy human individuals. Here immunoSEQ multiplex PCR was the method, and the copy in TCRdb shows in-frame clones only, minus some. This table has 2 million to 3 million clones, approximately 93% appearing once. Material for sequencing was naive CD4+ T cells from PBMCs. Indicated subset: CD45RA+ positively selected. The source of these receptors is a man between 18 and 35 years old in good health. Some clones in this sample may be carry-over from other donors' samples.

The chain links TRBV27 to TRBJ2-3; no reliable D call. CDR1 is MNHEY and CDR2 is SMNVEV in the germline V gene (reference sequence). Deletions cut 4 bases from V and 4 bases from J, with 6 bases between. The CDR3 sequence is 12 residues long. For the CDR3, the DNA is TGTGCCAGCAGTTCAGTAGCAGATACGCAGTATTTT. It translates to CASSSVADTQYF.

CDR3 protein: CASSLGASGRTDTQYF. The CDR3 DNA follows: TGTGCCAGCAGCTTAGGGGCTAGCGGGAGGACAGATACGCAGTATTTT. This chain joins TRBV7-9 and TRBJ2-3, with TRBD2 identical over 11 bases. This CDR3 contains 16 residues. Germline assignment: CDR1 SEHNR and CDR2 FQNEAQ (reference sequence). V lost 1 base to trimming and J lost 3 bases; unmatched junction nucleotides: 3.

The CDR3: CASSISGRWYNEQFF. DNA for the CDR3: TGTGCCAGCAGTATTAGCGGGAGATGGTACAATGAGCAGTTCTTC. The chain couples TRBV28 to TRBJ2-1; the match to TRBD2 covers 9 bases. CDR3 size: 15 residues. After removal of 5 bases from V and 4 bases from J, the junction contained 6 bases not matched to a gene. Germline CDR1 reads MDHEN; CDR2 reads SYDVKM.

J is TRBJ1-2 and V is TRBV5-1, with 7 bases matching TRBD1. Losses at the gene ends were 2 bases for V and 8 bases for J; bases not matched to a gene: 9. Germline V lookup: CDR1 SGHRS, CDR2 YFSETQ. The CDR3 length is 14 residues. The CDR3 spells CASSFGTAGDGYTF. The DNA for the CDR3 is TGCGCCAGCAGCTTTGGGACAGCTGGTGACGGCTACACCTTC. The complete variable domain, with remaining parts taken from reference TRBV5-1 and TRBJ1-2, reads KAGVTQTPRYLIKTRGQQVTLSCSPISGHRSVSWYQQTPGQGLQFLFEYFSETQRNKGNFPGRFSGRQFSNSRSEMNVSTLELGDSALYLCASSFGTAGDGYTFGSGTRLTVV.

The rearrangement uses TRBV7-9 and TRBJ1-4; 8 nucleotides line up with TRBD1. Trimming removed 2 bases from V and 0 bases from J; junction bases left unmatched: 8. The CDR3 has 18 residues. Germline CDR1 and CDR2: SEHNR and FQNEAQ (reference sequence). CDR3 loop: CASSLNRDRIATNEKLFF. Here the CDR3 DNA reads TGTGCCAGCAGCTTAAACAGGGACAGGATAGCAACTAATGAAAAACTGTTTTTT.

The chain recombines TRBV19 with TRBJ2-2, with a weak D call TRBD2 (5 bases). From germline, CDR1 is LNHDA and CDR2 SQIVND (reference sequence). The CDR3 is 16 amino acids. Trimming left V 5 bases short and J 1 base short, with 14 bases between. The chain's CDR3 is CASSPSSAGNTGELFF. CDR3 coding DNA: TGTGCCAGTAGTCCAAGCTCGGCGGGGAACACCGGGGAGCTGTTTTTT.

With respect to this clone: In the same sample, other DNA sequences code for this CDR3. This chain links TRBV27 with TRBJ1-2; 8 bases agree with TRBD1. The CDR3 is made up of 14 amino acids. Germline V lookup: CDR1 MNHEY, CDR2 SMNVEV (reference sequence). Trimming cost V 2 bases and J 2 bases; bases outside gene matches: 1. In DNA form, the CDR3 reads TGTGCCAGCAGTTTACAGGGGGCGAACTATGGCTACACCTTC. Encoded protein: CASSLQGANYGYTF.

CDR3 DNA: TGTGCCAGCAGTGATGGAGGCGGGTCTGGGGCCAACGTCCTGACTTTC. It specifies CASSDGGGSGANVLTF. This chain uses TRBV28 with TRBJ2-6, with D maybe TRBD2 (5 bases). The V and J ends lost 5 bases and 1 base respectively, with 12 bases between them. CDR1 is MDHEN and CDR2 is SYDVKM in the germline V gene. This CDR3 is 16 amino acids long.

The CDR3 protein is CASSRFVSPQHF. For the CDR3, the DNA is TGTGCCAGCAGTCGGTTTGTTTCTCCCCAGCATTTT. The V gene is TRBV2, the J gene TRBJ1-5, with D unclear. Germline loops: CDR1 SNHLY, CDR2 FYNNEI. This CDR3 is built from 12 residues. V was cut by 5 bases and J by 10 bases, with 12 bases left in between.

The rearrangement uses TRBV6-5 and TRBJ2-1; D gene unclear. The V and J ends lost 5 bases and 2 bases respectively, with 10 bases between them. The germline gives CDR1 MNHEY, CDR2 SVGAGI. The CDR3 has 14 residues. In DNA form, the CDR3 reads TGTGCCAGCAGTGAAAAAAGGGCCTACAATGAGCAGTTCTTC. This codes for CASSEKRAYNEQFF.

This chain connects TRBV5-1 to TRBJ2-3, with D unresolved. With 0 bases removed from V and 0 bases from J, the gap between germline ends came to 8 bases. The CDR3 is 15 residues long. Germline V lookup: CDR1 SGHRS, CDR2 YFSETQ. CDR3 DNA: TGCGCCAGCAGCTTGGTGGTGAAGAGCACAGATACGCAGTATTTT. Its translation: CASSLVVKSTDTQYF.

CDR3: CASSFGGANTGELFF. The CDR3 DNA is TGTGCCAGCAGCTTCGGAGGCGCGAACACCGGGGAGCTGTTTTTT. J is TRBJ2-2 and V is TRBV7-2, with D perhaps TRBD2 (5 bases). V lost 3 bases and J lost 0, with 8 bases in between. The germline V gene encodes CDR1 SGHTA and CDR2 FQGNSA. CDR3 length: 15 residues.

This rearrangement joins TRBV18 to TRBJ2-7; 10 bases line up with TRBD2. CDR1 and CDR2 from the germline V gene are KGHSH and LQKENI. J lost 0 bases, V lost 3 bases, and 8 bases had no gene match. The CDR3 contains 17 residues. The DNA for the CDR3 is TGTGCCAGCTCACCCCCGGGAGCGGGAGGGTACTCCTACGAGCAGTACTTC. Amino acid sequence: CASSPPGAGGYSYEQYF.

The chain recombines TRBV10-1 with TRBJ2-7; TRBD2 agrees at 8 bases. Germline V gives CDR1 WNHNN, CDR2 SYGVQD (reference sequence). The V and J ends lost 2 bases and 3 bases, in that order; junction bases with no gene match: 6. The CDR3 is 15 residues long. The CDR3 is CASSEDGRALYEQYF. In nucleotides, the CDR3 is TGCGCCAGCAGTGAGGACGGGAGGGCCCTCTACGAGCAGTACTTC.

The chain couples TRBV15 to TRBJ2-6; 8 positions match TRBD1. Germline CDR1 is LNHNV and CDR2 is YYDKDF (reference sequence). J lost 0 bases, V lost 5 bases, and 9 bases had no gene match. The CDR3 covers 18 residues. The CDR3, as DNA: TGTGCCACCAGCCATGGGCAGGGGGCCTACTCTGGGGCCAACGTCCTGACTTTC. It encodes CATSHGQGAYSGANVLTF.

The rearrangement joins TRBV5-8 to TRBJ1-5; D gene ambiguous. CDR3 length: 17 residues. CDR1 and CDR2 from the germline V gene are SGHTS and YDEGEE. V lost 1 base to trimming and J lost 7 bases, with 21 bases between them. CDR3: CASSLRSISLGSQPQHF. CDR3 DNA: TGTGCCAGCAGCTTGAGGTCAATCTCCCTCGGGAGCCAGCCCCAGCATTTT.

In regard to this clone: A read error may produce the germline difference seen at one junction end. The V gene is TRBV5-4, the J gene TRBJ1-2, with a possible D match to TRBD1 (5 bases). This CDR3 comprises 15 residues. Germline-derived CDR1 and CDR2 are SGHNT and YYREEE (reference sequence). The CDR3 is CASSLAWDPSYGYTF. In nucleotides, the CDR3 is TGTGCCAGCAGTTTGGCTTGGGACCCCAGCTATGGCTACACCTTC.

The chain uses TRBV27 and TRBJ2-1; no reliable D call. Per the germline V gene, CDR1 is MNHEY and CDR2 is SMNVEV (reference sequence). The CDR3 runs to 12 residues. V lost 9 bases, J lost 5 bases, and 11 bases lay in between. CDR3 sequence: CASKGGHNEQFF. CDR3 DNA sequence: TGTGCCAGTAAGGGTGGCCACAATGAGCAGTTCTTC.